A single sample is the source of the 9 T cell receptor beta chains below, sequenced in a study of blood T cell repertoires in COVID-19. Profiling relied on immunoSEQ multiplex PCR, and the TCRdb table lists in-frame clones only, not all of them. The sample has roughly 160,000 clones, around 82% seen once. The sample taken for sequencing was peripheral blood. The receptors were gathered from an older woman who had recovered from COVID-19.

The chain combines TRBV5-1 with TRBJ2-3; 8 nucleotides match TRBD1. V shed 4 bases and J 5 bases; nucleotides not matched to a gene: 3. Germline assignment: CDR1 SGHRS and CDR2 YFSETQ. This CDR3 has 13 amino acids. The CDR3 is CASSRTGGDTQYF. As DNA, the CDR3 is TGCGCCAGCAGCCGCACAGGGGGAGATACGCAGTATTTT.

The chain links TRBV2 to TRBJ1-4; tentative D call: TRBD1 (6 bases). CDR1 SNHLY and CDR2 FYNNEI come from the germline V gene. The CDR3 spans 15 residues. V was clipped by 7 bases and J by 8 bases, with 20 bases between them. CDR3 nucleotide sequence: TGTGCCAGCATGAGTCGAGGGGGGGGTTGGGAAAAACTGTTTTTT. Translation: CASMSRGGGWEKLFF.

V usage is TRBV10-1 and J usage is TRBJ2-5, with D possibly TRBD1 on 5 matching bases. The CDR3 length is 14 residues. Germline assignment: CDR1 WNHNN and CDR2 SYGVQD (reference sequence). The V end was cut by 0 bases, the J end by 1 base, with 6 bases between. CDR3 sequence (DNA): TGCGCCAGCAGTGAGTCTAGGGGCCAAGAGACCCAGTACTTC. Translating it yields CASSESRGQETQYF.

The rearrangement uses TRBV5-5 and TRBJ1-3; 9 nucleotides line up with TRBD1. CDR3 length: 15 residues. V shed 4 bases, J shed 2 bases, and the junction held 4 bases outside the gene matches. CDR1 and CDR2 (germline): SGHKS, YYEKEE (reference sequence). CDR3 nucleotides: TGTGCCAGCAGCCGGGACAGGGTAGCTGGAAACACCATATATTTT. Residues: CASSRDRVAGNTIYF.

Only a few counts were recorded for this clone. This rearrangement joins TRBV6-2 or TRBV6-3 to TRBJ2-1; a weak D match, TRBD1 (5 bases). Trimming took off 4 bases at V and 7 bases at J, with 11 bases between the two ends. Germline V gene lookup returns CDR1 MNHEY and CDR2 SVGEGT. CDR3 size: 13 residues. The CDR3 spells CASSSRQTNEQFF. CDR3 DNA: TGTGCCAGCAGTTCACGACAGACTAATGAGCAGTTCTTC.

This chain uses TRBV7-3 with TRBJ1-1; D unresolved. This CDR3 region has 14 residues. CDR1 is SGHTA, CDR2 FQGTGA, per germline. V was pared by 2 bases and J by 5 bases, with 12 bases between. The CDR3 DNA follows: TGTGCCAGCAGCTTATCGGCAGGTGTTACTGAAGCTTTCTTT. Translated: CASSLSAGVTEAFF. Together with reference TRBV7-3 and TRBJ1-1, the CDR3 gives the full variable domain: GAGVSQTPSNKVTEKGKYVELRCDPISGHTALYWYRQSLGQGPEFLIYFQGTGAADDSGLPNDRFFAVRPEGSVSTLKIQRTERGDSAVYLCASSLSAGVTEAFFGQGTRLTVV.

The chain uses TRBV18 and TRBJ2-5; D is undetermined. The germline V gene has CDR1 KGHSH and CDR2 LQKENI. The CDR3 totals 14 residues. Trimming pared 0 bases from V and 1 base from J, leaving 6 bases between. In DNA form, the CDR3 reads TGTGCCAGCTCACCACCTTCAATCCAAGAGACCCAGTACTTC. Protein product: CASSPPSIQETQYF. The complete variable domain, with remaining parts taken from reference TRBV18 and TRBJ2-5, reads NAGVMQNPRHLVRRRGQEARLRCSPMKGHSHVYWYRQLPEEGLKFMVYLQKENIIDESGMPKERFSAEFPKEGPSILRIQQVVRGDSAAYFCASSPPSIQETQYFGPGTRLLVL.

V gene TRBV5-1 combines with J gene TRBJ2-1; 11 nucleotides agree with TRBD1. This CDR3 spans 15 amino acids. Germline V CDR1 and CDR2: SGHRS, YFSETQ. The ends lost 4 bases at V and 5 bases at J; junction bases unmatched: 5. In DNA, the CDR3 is TGCGCCAGCAGCGGCGGGACAGGGGGGCACAATGAGCAGTTCTTC. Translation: CASSGGTGGHNEQFF.

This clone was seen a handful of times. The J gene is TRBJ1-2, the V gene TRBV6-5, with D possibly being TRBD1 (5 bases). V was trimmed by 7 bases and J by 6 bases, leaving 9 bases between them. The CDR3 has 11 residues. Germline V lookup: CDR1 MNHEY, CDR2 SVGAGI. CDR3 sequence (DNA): TGTGCCAGCATTGGGGGGGATGGCTACACCTTC. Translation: CASIGGDGYTF.